Below are 9 T cell receptor beta chains sequenced from a single sample in a study of blood T cell repertoires in COVID-19. Clones were read by immunoSEQ multiplex PCR, and TCRdb kept only the in-frame ones, dropping some. Of around 25,000 clones in the sample, roughly 90% were seen once. Sequenced: peripheral blood. These receptors all come from a human donor with active COVID-19. The donor label of this sample is uncertain.

The gene calls are TRBV19 and TRBJ2-1, with 8 bases aligning to TRBD2. The CDR3 is 16 amino acids. The V gene's germline CDR1 is LNHDA and CDR2 SQIVND (reference sequence). Trimming took 7 bases from V and 8 from J; bases not matched to a gene: 16. The CDR3 coding sequence is TGTGCCAGTAAAGTTGGGGTCGGGACTAGTGGCTATGAGCAGTTCTTC. Its translation is CASKVGVGTSGYEQFF. The full variable domain, with the rest looked up from reference TRBV19 and TRBJ2-1, is DGGITQSPKYLFRKEGQNVTLSCEQNLNHDAMYWYRQDPGQGLRLIYYSQIVNDFQKGDIAEGYSVSREKKESFPLTVTSAQKNPTAFYLCASKVGVGTSGYEQFFGPGTRLTVL.

This clone is a singleton in its sample. This chain uses TRBV6-4 with TRBJ2-2; D remains ambiguous. The CDR3 has 16 residues. The germline V gene has CDR1 MRHNA and CDR2 SNTAGT. V lost 3 bases and J lost 0, with 11 bases in between. The CDR3 region has the DNA TGTGCCAGCAGTGATCCTGGAACTACGAACACCGGGGAGCTGTTTTTT. This codes for CASSDPGTTNTGELFF.

The chain links TRBV7-3 to TRBJ2-1; D unresolved. This CDR3 spans 15 amino acids. Germline CDR1 SGHTA, CDR2 FQGTGA. Trimming removed 5 bases at V and 5 bases at J, with 16 bases between. The CDR3 DNA is TGTGCCAGCAGCCCGACTGGGTCTGGCCACAATGAGCAGTTCTTC. Its protein product is CASSPTGSGHNEQFF.

J is TRBJ2-7 and V is TRBV6-6; 11 bases are a match to TRBD2. V dropped 5 bases and J dropped 6; count of bases not matched to a gene: 12. CDR3 length: 16 residues. CDR1 is MNHNY and CDR2 is SVGAGI in the germline V gene (reference sequence). CDR3 nucleotide sequence: TGTGCCAGCAGTCGAATAGCGGGAGGGCCCCGAGTCGAGCAGTACTTC. This codes for CASSRIAGGPRVEQYF.

J is TRBJ2-3 and V is TRBV3-1 (or the pseudogene TRBV3-2); tentative D call: TRBD1 (6 bases). V lost 0 bases and J 1 base, leaving 14 bases between the germline ends. The CDR3 runs 17 residues. CDR1 and CDR2 (germline): LGHDT, YNNKEL (reference sequence). CDR3 sequence: CASSQDRWGRGTDTQYF. CDR3 nucleotide sequence: TGTGCCAGCAGCCAAGATCGATGGGGGCGGGGCACAGATACGCAGTATTTT.

The V and J genes are TRBV5-1 and TRBJ2-7; 9 nucleotides line up with TRBD1. Trimming cost V 4 bases and J 2 bases; bases outside gene matches: 4. Germline V gives CDR1 SGHRS, CDR2 YFSETQ. The CDR3 has 14 amino acids. CDR3 bases: TGCGCCAGCAGCGCGGGACAGGGACCCTACGAGCAGTACTTC. Amino acids: CASSAGQGPYEQYF.

V and J are TRBV18 and TRBJ2-1; 10 nucleotides line up with TRBD1. Unmatched junction bases numbered 2, after V lost 3 bases and J lost 0 bases. Looked up from germline, CDR1 is KGHSH and CDR2 is LQKENI. This CDR3 contains 16 residues. CDR3 protein: CASSPTGGTSYNEQFF. The DNA of the CDR3 is TGTGCCAGCTCACCGACAGGGGGCACCTCCTACAATGAGCAGTTCTTC.

The chain employs TRBV19 and TRBJ2-7, with TRBD1 matching over 11 bases. The CDR3 extends over 15 amino acids. Per the germline V gene, CDR1 is LNHDA and CDR2 is SQIVND (reference sequence). V trimming: 5 bases; J trimming: 3 bases; junction bases outside the gene matches: 6. The DNA for the CDR3 is TGTGCCAGTAGTGCAGGACAGGGGGCTCACTACGAGCAGTACTTC. It codes for CASSAGQGAHYEQYF.

This chain links TRBV13 with TRBJ1-2; 7 bases are a match to TRBD1. Germline V gene lookup returns CDR1 PRHDT and CDR2 FYEKMQ (reference sequence). CDR3 length: 17 amino acids. The J segment lost 4 bases and the V segment lost 4 bases, leaving 15 bases of the junction unmatched. The CDR3 sequence is CASSSNLNPGTVYGYTF. In DNA, the CDR3 is TGTGCCAGCAGCTCCAACCTCAACCCCGGGACAGTCTATGGCTACACCTTC.